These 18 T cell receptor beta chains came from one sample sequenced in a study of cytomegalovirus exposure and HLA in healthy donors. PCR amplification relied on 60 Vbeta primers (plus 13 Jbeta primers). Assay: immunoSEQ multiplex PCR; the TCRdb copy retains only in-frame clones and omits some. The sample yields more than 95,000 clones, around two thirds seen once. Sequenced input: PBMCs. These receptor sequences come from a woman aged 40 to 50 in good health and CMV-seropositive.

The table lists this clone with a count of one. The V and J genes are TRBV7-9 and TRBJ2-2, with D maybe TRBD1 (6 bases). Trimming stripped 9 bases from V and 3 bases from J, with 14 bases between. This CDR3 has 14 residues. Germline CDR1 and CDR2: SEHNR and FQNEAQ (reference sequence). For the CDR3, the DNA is TGTGCCAGTCGCAGGGGTTGGGACACCGGGGAGCTGTTTTTT. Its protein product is CASRRGWDTGELFF. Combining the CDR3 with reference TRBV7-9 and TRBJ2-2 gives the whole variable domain DTGVSQNPRHKITKRGQNVTFRCDPISEHNRLYWYRQTLGQGPEFLTYFQNEAQLEKSRLLSDRFSAERPKGSFSTLEIQRTEQGDSAMYLCASRRGWDTGELFFGEGSRLTVL.

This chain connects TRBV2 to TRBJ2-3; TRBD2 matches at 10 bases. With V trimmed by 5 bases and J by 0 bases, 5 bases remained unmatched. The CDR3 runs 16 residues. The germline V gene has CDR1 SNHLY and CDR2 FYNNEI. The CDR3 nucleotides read TGTGCCAGCAGTACCGGGACTAGCGAGAGCACAGATACGCAGTATTTT. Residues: CASSTGTSESTDTQYF.

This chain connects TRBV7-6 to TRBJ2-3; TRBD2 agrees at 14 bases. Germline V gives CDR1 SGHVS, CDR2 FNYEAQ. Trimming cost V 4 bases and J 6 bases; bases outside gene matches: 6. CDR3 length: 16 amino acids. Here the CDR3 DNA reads TGTGCCAGCAGCTCGGGACTAGCGGGAGCTGAGGATACGCAGTATTTT. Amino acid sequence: CASSSGLAGAEDTQYF.

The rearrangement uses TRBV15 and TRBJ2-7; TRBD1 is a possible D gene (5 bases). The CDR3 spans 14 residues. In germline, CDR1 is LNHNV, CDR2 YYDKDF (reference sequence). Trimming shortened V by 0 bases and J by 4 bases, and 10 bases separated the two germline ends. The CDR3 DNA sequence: TGTGCCACCAGCAGAGATAGGGGCTATTACGAGCAGTACTTC. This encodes CATSRDRGYYEQYF.

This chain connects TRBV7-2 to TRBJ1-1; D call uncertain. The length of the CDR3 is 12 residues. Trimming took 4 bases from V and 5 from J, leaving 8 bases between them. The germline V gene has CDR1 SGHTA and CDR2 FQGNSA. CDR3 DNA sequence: TGTGCCAGCAGCTCTCCGCGGACTGAAGCTTTCTTT. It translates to CASSSPRTEAFF.

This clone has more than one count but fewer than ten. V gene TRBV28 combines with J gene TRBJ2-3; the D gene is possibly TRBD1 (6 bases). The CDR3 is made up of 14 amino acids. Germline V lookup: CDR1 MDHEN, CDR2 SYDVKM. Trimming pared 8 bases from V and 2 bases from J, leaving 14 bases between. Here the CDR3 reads CASQGPRDTDTQYF. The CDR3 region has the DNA TGTGCCAGCCAGGGGCCCCGAGACACAGATACGCAGTATTTT.

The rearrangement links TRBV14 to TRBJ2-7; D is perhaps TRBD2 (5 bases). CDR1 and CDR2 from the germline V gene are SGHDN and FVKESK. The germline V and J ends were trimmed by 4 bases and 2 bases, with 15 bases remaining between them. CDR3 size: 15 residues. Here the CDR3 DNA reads TGTGCCAGCAGCCTTGATACGGGAACGACCTACGAGCAGTACTTC. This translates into CASSLDTGTTYEQYF. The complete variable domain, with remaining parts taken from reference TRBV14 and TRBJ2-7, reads EAGVTQFPSHSVIEKGQTVTLRCDPISGHDNLYWYRRVMGKEIKFLLHFVKESKQDESGMPNNRFLAERTGGTYSTLKVQPAELEDSGVYFCASSLDTGTTYEQYFGPGTRLTVT.

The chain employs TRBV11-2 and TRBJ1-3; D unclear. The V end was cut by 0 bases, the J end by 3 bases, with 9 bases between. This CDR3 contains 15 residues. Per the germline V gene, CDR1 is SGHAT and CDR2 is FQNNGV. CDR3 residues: CASSLEEGFGNTIYF. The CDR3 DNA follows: TGTGCCAGCAGCTTAGAGGAGGGCTTTGGAAACACCATATATTTT.

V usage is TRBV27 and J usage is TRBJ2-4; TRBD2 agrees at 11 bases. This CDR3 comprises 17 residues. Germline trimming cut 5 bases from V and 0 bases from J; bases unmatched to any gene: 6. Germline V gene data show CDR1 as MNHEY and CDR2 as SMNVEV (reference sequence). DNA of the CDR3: TGTGCCAGCAGTGAACTGACTAGCGGGATAGCCAAAAACATTCAGTACTTC. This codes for CASSELTSGIAKNIQYF.

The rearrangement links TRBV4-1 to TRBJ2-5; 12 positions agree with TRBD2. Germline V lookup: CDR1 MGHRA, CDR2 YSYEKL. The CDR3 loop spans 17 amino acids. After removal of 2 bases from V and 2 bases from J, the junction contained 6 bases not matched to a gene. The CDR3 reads CASSQLWTSGEQETQYF. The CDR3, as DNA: TGCGCCAGCAGCCAACTATGGACTAGCGGGGAACAAGAGACCCAGTACTTC.

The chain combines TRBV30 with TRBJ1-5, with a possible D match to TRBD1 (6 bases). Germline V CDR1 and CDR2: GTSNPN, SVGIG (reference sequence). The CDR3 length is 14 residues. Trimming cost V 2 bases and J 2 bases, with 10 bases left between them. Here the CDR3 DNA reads TGTGCCTGGAGTATCCGGACAGGCAATCAGCCCCAGCATTTT. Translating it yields CAWSIRTGNQPQHF.

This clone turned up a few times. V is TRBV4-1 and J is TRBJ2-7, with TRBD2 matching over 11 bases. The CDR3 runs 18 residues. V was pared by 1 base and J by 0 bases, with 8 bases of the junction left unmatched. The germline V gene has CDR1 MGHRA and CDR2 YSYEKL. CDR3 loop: CASSQGASGRPRSYEQYF. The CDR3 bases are TGCGCCAGCAGCCAAGGTGCTAGCGGGAGGCCCCGCTCCTACGAGCAGTACTTC.

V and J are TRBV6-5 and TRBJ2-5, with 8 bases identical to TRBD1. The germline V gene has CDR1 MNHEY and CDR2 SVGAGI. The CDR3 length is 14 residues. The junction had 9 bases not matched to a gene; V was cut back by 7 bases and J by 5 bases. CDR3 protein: CASKKTGGMETQYF. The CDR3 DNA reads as TGTGCCAGCAAAAAAACAGGGGGAATGGAGACCCAGTACTTC.

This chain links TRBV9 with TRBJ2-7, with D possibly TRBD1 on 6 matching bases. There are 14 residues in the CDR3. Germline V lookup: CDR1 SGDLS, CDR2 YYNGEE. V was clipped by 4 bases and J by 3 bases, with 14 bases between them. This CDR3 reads CASSPSDRNYEQYF. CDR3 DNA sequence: TGTGCCAGCAGCCCATCCGACAGGAACTACGAGCAGTACTTC.

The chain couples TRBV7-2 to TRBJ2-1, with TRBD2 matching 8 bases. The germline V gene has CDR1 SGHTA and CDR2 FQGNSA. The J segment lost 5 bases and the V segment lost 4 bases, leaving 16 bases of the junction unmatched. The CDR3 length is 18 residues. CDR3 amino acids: CASSSLGSGLAGDNEQFF. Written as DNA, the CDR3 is TGTGCCAGCAGCTCCTTAGGATCCGGACTAGCTGGGGACAATGAGCAGTTCTTC.

The CDR3 region is CASSFDTGEEKLFF. In DNA form, the CDR3 reads TGTGCCAGCAGCTTTGATACGGGTGAGGAAAAACTGTTTTTT. The V call is TRBV7-9, the J call TRBJ1-4; D unresolved. Germline CDR1 is SEHNR and CDR2 is FQNEAQ (reference sequence). The V and J ends lost 3 bases and 8 bases respectively, with 13 bases between them. This CDR3 comprises 14 residues.

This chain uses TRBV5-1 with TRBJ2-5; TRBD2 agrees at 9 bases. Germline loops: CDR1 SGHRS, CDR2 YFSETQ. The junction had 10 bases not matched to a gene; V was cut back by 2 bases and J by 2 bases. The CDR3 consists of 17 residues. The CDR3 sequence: CASSFGGGAGGQETQYF. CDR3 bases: TGCGCCAGCAGCTTTGGCGGGGGGGCGGGAGGACAAGAGACCCAGTACTTC.

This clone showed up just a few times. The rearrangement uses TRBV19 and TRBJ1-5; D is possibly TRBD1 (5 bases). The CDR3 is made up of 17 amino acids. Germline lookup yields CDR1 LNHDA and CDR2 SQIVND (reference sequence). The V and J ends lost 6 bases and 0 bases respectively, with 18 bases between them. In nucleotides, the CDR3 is TGTGCCAGTAGCTCGGGACTGTCCAGGGATAGCAATCAGCCCCAGCATTTT. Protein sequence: CASSSGLSRDSNQPQHF.